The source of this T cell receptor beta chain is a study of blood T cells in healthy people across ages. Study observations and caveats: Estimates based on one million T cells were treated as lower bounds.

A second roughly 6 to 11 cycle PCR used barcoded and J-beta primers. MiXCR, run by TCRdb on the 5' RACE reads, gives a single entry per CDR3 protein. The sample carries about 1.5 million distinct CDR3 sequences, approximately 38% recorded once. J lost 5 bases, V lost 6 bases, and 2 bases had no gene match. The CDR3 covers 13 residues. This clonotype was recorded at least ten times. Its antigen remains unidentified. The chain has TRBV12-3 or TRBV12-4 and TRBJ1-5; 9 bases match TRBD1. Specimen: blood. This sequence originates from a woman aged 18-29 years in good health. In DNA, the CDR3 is TGTGCCAGCAGCCGACAGGGGGATCAGCCCCAGCATTTT. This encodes CASSRQGDQPQHF.